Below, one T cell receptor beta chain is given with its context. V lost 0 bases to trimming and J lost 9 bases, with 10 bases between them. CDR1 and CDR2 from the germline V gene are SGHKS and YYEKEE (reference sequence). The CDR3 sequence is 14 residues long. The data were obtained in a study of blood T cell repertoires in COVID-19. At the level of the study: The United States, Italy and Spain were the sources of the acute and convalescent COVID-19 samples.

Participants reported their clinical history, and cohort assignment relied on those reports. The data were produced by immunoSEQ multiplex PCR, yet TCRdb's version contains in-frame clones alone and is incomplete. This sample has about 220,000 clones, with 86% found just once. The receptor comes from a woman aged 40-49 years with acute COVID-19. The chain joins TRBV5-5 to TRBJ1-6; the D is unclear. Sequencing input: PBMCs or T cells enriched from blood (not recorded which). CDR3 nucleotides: TGTGCCAGCAGCTTGGGGGTGCTAGCTTCACCCCTCCACTTT. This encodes CASSLGVLASPLHF.